The 21 T cell receptor beta chains listed next were all sequenced from one sample in a study of blood T cell repertoires in COVID-19. Assay: immunoSEQ multiplex PCR; the TCRdb copy retains only in-frame clones and omits some. The sample holds about 36,000 clones; 65% to 75% are singletons and the top ten take over 9.5%. The specimen was peripheral blood. The receptors come from a man between 70 and 80 years old with COVID-19, enrolled during active disease.

The V and J genes are TRBV10-3 and TRBJ2-7; 7 nucleotides agree with TRBD1. With V trimmed by 2 bases and J by 0 bases, 4 bases remained unmatched. CDR1 is ENHRY, CDR2 SYGVKD, per germline. CDR3 length: 15 amino acids. This CDR3 reads CAISEATGISYEQYF. The DNA of the CDR3 is TGTGCCATCAGTGAGGCGACAGGGATCTCCTACGAGCAGTACTTC.

The chain is built from TRBV10-1 and TRBJ2-1; 8 nucleotides match TRBD2. Germline V gives CDR1 WNHNN, CDR2 SYGVQD (reference sequence). V was clipped by 7 bases and J by 10 bases; unmatched bases: 9. The CDR3 length is 13 residues. CDR3 in DNA: TGCGCCAGCACCCCAGCGGGAGTGGGGGAGCAGTTCTTC. Translation gives CASTPAGVGEQFF.

The chain links TRBV7-2 to TRBJ1-4; D call uncertain. This CDR3 has 14 residues. V was clipped by 8 bases and J by 7 bases, with 17 bases between them. The germline V gene encodes CDR1 SGHTA and CDR2 FQGNSA. CDR3 amino acids: CASGEREYGEKLFF. Written as DNA, the CDR3 is TGTGCCAGCGGCGAGAGGGAATACGGTGAAAAACTGTTTTTT.

This clone was seen a few times. V usage is TRBV19 and J usage is TRBJ2-6; no definite D call. This CDR3 is 16 amino acids long. Germline CDR1 reads LNHDA; CDR2 reads SQIVND (reference sequence). Trimming cost V 4 bases and J 4 bases, with 14 bases left between them. CDR3 residues: CASSRPIGSGANVLTF. The DNA for the CDR3 is TGTGCCAGTAGTAGGCCCATCGGGTCAGGGGCCAACGTCCTGACTTTC. The full variable domain, its missing parts supplied by reference TRBV19 and TRBJ2-6, is DGGITQSPKYLFRKEGQNVTLSCEQNLNHDAMYWYRQDPGQGLRLIYYSQIVNDFQKGDIAEGYSVSREKKESFPLTVTSAQKNPTAFYLCASSRPIGSGANVLTFGAGSRLTVL.

The rearrangement joins TRBV3-1 (or the pseudogene TRBV3-2) to TRBJ2-1; 7 positions agree with TRBD2. In germline, CDR1 is LGHDT, CDR2 YNNKEL (reference sequence). J was trimmed by 6 bases and V by 1 base; bases with no gene match: 9. The CDR3 is made up of 16 amino acids. The CDR3, as DNA: TGTGCCAGCAGCCAAGGTTCCGGGGGGATACTCAATGAGCAGTTCTTC. It codes for CASSQGSGGILNEQFF.

The V and J genes are TRBV6-1 and TRBJ2-3, with D maybe TRBD1 (7 bases). The germline V gene encodes CDR1 MNHNS and CDR2 SASEGT. The CDR3 covers 16 residues. V was clipped by 2 bases and J by 2 bases, with 14 bases between them. CDR3 DNA: TGTGCCAGCAGTGAATATCTGGAGGGGGCCACAGATACGCAGTATTTT. This encodes CASSEYLEGATDTQYF.

V usage is TRBV27 and J usage is TRBJ1-3, with D perhaps TRBD1 (5 bases). This CDR3 is 16 amino acids long. Germline V gene data show CDR1 as MNHEY and CDR2 as SMNVEV (reference sequence). V lost 5 bases, J lost 1 base, and 15 bases lay in between. CDR3 protein: CASSPRDFRSGNTIYF. The CDR3 DNA reads TGTGCCAGCAGTCCCCGGGACTTCCGATCTGGAAACACCATATATTTT.

The genes are TRBV7-2 and TRBJ2-7; 8 nucleotides agree with TRBD2. Per germline, CDR1 SGHTA and CDR2 FQGNSA. Losses at the gene ends were 5 bases for V and 3 bases for J; bases not matched to a gene: 9. The CDR3 sequence is 15 residues long. The DNA for the CDR3 is TGTGCCAGCAGCGTAACTAGCGGAGGGGGCTACGAGCAGTACTTC. Translation: CASSVTSGGGYEQYF.

V is TRBV28 and J is TRBJ2-7; weak D call: TRBD1 (5 bases). Trimming cost V 5 bases and J 6 bases, with 17 bases left between them. The V gene's germline CDR1 is MDHEN and CDR2 SYDVKM. The CDR3 totals 14 residues. CDR3 DNA sequence: TGTGCCAGCAGTCCCGACAGTAGGAGCTCCGAGCAGTACTTC. Its translation: CASSPDSRSSEQYF.

The gene calls are TRBV12-3 or TRBV12-4 and TRBJ2-7; D is unresolved. V gave up 2 bases and J gave up 4 bases, with 6 bases separating them. The CDR3 sequence is 12 residues long. CDR3 loop: CASSLLEYEQYF. The CDR3 region has the DNA TGTGCCAGCAGTTTATTGGAGTACGAGCAGTACTTC.

The rearrangement joins TRBV5-1 to TRBJ2-2, with D perhaps matching TRBD2 (5 bases). V lost 5 bases and J lost 1, with 9 bases in between. The CDR3 runs to 14 residues. The germline gives CDR1 SGHRS, CDR2 YFSETQ. The CDR3 loop is CASRYGENTGELFF. Written as DNA, the CDR3 is TGCGCCAGCAGATACGGGGAGAACACCGGGGAGCTGTTTTTT.

This clone was counted only a few times. Different DNA sequences within this sample yield the same CDR3. The gene calls are TRBV18 and TRBJ2-7; the match to TRBD1 covers 11 bases. CDR3 size: 14 residues. J gave up 2 bases and V 3 bases, and 0 bases lay outside the gene matches. Germline V gene lookup returns CDR1 KGHSH and CDR2 LQKENI. The CDR3 here is CASSPDRGPYEQYF. The DNA for the CDR3 is TGTGCCAGCTCACCGGACAGGGGGCCCTACGAGCAGTACTTC.

The CDR3 reads CAWRLAGELFF. DNA of the CDR3: TGTGCCTGGAGACTAGCCGGGGAGCTGTTTTTT. This rearrangement joins TRBV30 to TRBJ2-2; D is possibly TRBD2 (5 bases). Germline-derived CDR1 and CDR2 are GTSNPN and SVGIG (reference sequence). The V and J ends lost 3 bases and 6 bases respectively, with 5 bases between them. The CDR3 runs to 11 residues.

This chain uses TRBV10-3 with TRBJ2-7; the match to TRBD1 covers 7 bases. CDR1 is ENHRY and CDR2 is SYGVKD in the germline V gene. Trimming cost V 0 bases and J 3 bases; bases outside gene matches: 5. The CDR3 sequence is 15 residues long. As DNA, the CDR3 is TGTGCCATCAGTGAGTCTTTGGCAGGGGGCTACGAGCAGTACTTC. Translation gives CAISESLAGGYEQYF.

The chain recombines TRBV6-2 or TRBV6-3 with TRBJ2-7, with D tentatively TRBD1 (5 bases). CDR1 and CDR2 from the germline V gene are MNHEY and SVGEGT. V lost 0 bases, J lost 1 base, and 7 bases lay in between. This CDR3 has 14 residues. CDR3 nucleotide sequence: TGTGCCAGCAGTTACTCAAGGGGTTCCTACGAGCAGTACTTC. Its protein product is CASSYSRGSYEQYF.

This clone appeared once. This rearrangement joins TRBV24-1 to TRBJ2-3; D is unresolved. This CDR3 is built from 13 residues. Germline CDR1 KGHDR, CDR2 SFDVKD. With 0 bases removed from V and 4 bases from J, the gap between germline ends came to 4 bases. The CDR3 protein is CATSDLRSDTQYF. For the CDR3, the DNA is TGTGCCACCAGTGATTTGCGGTCAGATACGCAGTATTTT.

The chain joins TRBV5-1 to TRBJ2-3; perhaps TRBD1 as D (6 bases). Between the trimmed V and J ends, which lost 4 bases and 3 bases, there was a span of 12 bases. Germline CDR1 and CDR2: SGHRS and YFSETQ. The CDR3 sequence is 14 residues long. CDR3 loop: CASSPGQGTDTQYF. CDR3 DNA sequence: TGCGCCAGCAGCCCCGGGCAGGGGACAGATACGCAGTATTTT.

This clone was detected only a few times. The chain has TRBV4-1 and TRBJ2-7, with 11 bases matching TRBD2. The junction had 10 bases not matched to a gene; V was cut back by 2 bases and J by 1 base. Per germline, CDR1 MGHRA and CDR2 YSYEKL. This CDR3 has 18 amino acids. The CDR3: CASSQLGTGTSGSYEQYF. CDR3 DNA sequence: TGCGCCAGCAGCCAACTTGGCACCGGGACTAGCGGTTCCTACGAGCAGTACTTC.

This chain connects TRBV2 to TRBJ1-2; the D is unclear. Looked up from germline, CDR1 is SNHLY and CDR2 is FYNNEI. V was pared by 2 bases and J by 8 bases, with 9 bases between. The CDR3 contains 12 residues. CDR3 region: CASSESGRGYTF. CDR3 nucleotides: TGTGCCAGCAGTGAATCGGGGAGAGGCTACACCTTC.

The rearrangement uses TRBV9 and TRBJ1-4, with D unresolved. The ends were cut back, 4 bases at V and 8 bases at J, with 15 bases in the middle. Germline lookup yields CDR1 SGDLS and CDR2 YYNGEE. This CDR3 spans 14 amino acids. The CDR3 spells CASSQDWGNEKLFF. The CDR3 nucleotides are TGTGCCAGCAGCCAGGACTGGGGTAACGAAAAACTGTTTTTT.

This chain joins TRBV10-3 and TRBJ2-7; TRBD1 might be the D (6 bases). The length of the CDR3 is 15 residues. CDR1 and CDR2 from the germline V gene are ENHRY and SYGVKD. Trimming shortened V by 6 bases and J by 0 bases, and 15 bases separated the two germline ends. The CDR3 reads CAISNYGTPSYEQYF. The DNA of the CDR3 is TGTGCCATCAGCAATTACGGGACACCCTCCTACGAGCAGTACTTC.